This T cell receptor beta chain was sequenced during a study of cytomegalovirus exposure and HLA in healthy donors. Study observations and caveats: Some V segments, TRBV6-2 and TRBV6-3 among them, were indistinguishable and were therefore excluded. In a later analysis, about 17,000 TCR beta sequences were associated with HLA alleles at 0.05 false discovery rate.

The study ran its PCR with 60 Vbeta and 13 Jbeta primers. Profiled with immunoSEQ multiplex PCR; TCRdb holds only in-frame clones, not every one. The top ten clones hold approximately 2.6% of a sample with around 130,000 clones, 70% to 85% of them seen once. Germline V lookup: CDR1 SNHLY, CDR2 FYNNEI. This CDR3 has 16 residues. V was shortened by 7 bases and J by 13 bases, with 26 bases between the two germline ends. Note on this clone: The antigen is not known.

This chain connects TRBV2 to TRBJ1-6; no definite D call. Sequencing was performed on PBMCs. The sequence came from a woman aged 55-69 years in good health and CMV-seropositive. The CDR3 DNA reads TGTGCCAGCACCAGACGGGGAAGAGAACACCTAAGGCCCCTCCACTTT. Translation gives CASTRRGREHLRPLHF.